Below are 10 T cell receptor beta chains sequenced from a single sample in a study of memory CD4+ T cells and cytomegalovirus serostatus. Here immunoSEQ multiplex PCR was the method, and the copy in TCRdb shows in-frame clones only, minus some. The sample lists more than 35,000 clones; around 80% were seen once. The sort gate was single viable CD3+CD4+CD8-CD45RO+ cells for memory CD4+ T cells. Sequenced input: memory CD4+ T cells from blood. The receptors here all came from an adult in good health and CMV-seropositive.

This rearrangement joins TRBV7-9 to TRBJ1-1; tentative D call: TRBD1 (6 bases). With 1 base removed from V and 5 bases from J, the gap between germline ends came to 8 bases. Per the germline V gene, CDR1 is SEHNR and CDR2 is FQNEAQ (reference sequence). The CDR3 spans 13 residues. The CDR3 sequence is CASSLGGRTEAFF. The CDR3 nucleotides read TGTGCCAGCAGCTTAGGGGGGCGGACTGAAGCTTTCTTT. The full variable domain, with the rest looked up from reference TRBV7-9 and TRBJ1-1, is DTGVSQNPRHKITKRGQNVTFRCDPISEHNRLYWYRQTLGQGPEFLTYFQNEAQLEKSRLLSDRFSAERPKGSFSTLEIQRTEQGDSAMYLCASSLGGRTEAFFGQGTRLTVV.

The gene calls are TRBV5-4 and TRBJ2-1, with D possibly being TRBD1 or TRBD2 (7 bases each). V lost 1 base, J lost 1 base, and 9 bases lay in between. Looked up from germline, CDR1 is SGHNT and CDR2 is YYREEE (reference sequence). The CDR3 runs 15 residues. CDR3 region: CASSLQGGSYNEQFF. CDR3 sequence (DNA): TGTGCCAGCAGCTTGCAGGGGGGGTCCTACAATGAGCAGTTCTTC.

The J gene is TRBJ1-2, the V gene TRBV30; D ambiguous. The germline V gene encodes CDR1 GTSNPN and CDR2 SVGIG (reference sequence). V was trimmed by 3 bases and J by 4 bases, leaving 12 bases between them. This CDR3 is built from 13 residues. CDR3 loop: CAWSPVTPYGYTF. The CDR3 DNA reads as TGTGCCTGGAGCCCCGTGACACCCTATGGCTACACCTTC. Full variable domain (rest looked up from reference TRBV30 and TRBJ1-2): SQTIHQWPATLVQPVGSPLSLECTVEGTSNPNLYWYRQAAGRGLQLLFYSVGIGQISSEVPQNLSASRPQDRQFILSSKKLLLSDSGFYLCAWSPVTPYGYTFGSGTRLTVV.

This clone was detected once. The rearrangement uses TRBV7-9 and TRBJ1-1, with unresolved D. Trimming stripped 2 bases from V and 3 bases from J, with 10 bases between. CDR1 is SEHNR and CDR2 is FQNEAQ in the germline V gene (reference sequence). The CDR3 totals 14 residues. The CDR3 loop is CASSLQGRHTEAFF. For the CDR3, the DNA is TGTGCCAGCAGCTTACAAGGGCGACACACTGAAGCTTTCTTT. The whole variable domain, remainder taken from reference TRBV7-9 and TRBJ1-1, is DTGVSQNPRHKITKRGQNVTFRCDPISEHNRLYWYRQTLGQGPEFLTYFQNEAQLEKSRLLSDRFSAERPKGSFSTLEIQRTEQGDSAMYLCASSLQGRHTEAFFGQGTRLTVV.

The V call is TRBV5-4, the J call TRBJ1-2; 7 nucleotides match TRBD1. Trimming at V came to 4 bases and at J to 5 bases, leaving 5 bases not matched to a gene. The CDR3 consists of 13 residues. Germline loops: CDR1 SGHNT, CDR2 YYREEE (reference sequence). The CDR3 coding sequence is TGTGCCAGCAGCCCGGACAGGACTTATGGCTACACCTTC. It yields the protein CASSPDRTYGYTF.

The chain combines TRBV2 with TRBJ2-1; 11 nucleotides line up with TRBD2. This CDR3 comprises 14 residues. The germline CDR1 and CDR2 sequences are SNHLY and FYNNEI. V trimming: 4 bases; J trimming: 4 bases; junction bases outside the gene matches: 0. The CDR3 region is CASSGLAGYNEQFF. The CDR3 DNA reads TGTGCCAGCAGTGGACTAGCGGGGTACAATGAGCAGTTCTTC.

In this sample, this clone turned up a few times. The rearrangement links TRBV7-2 to TRBJ1-1; weak D call: TRBD1 (6 bases). Between the trimmed V and J ends, which lost 5 bases and 0 bases, there was a span of 13 bases. Germline V CDR1 and CDR2: SGHTA, FQGNSA. The CDR3 runs to 15 residues. In DNA, the CDR3 is TGTGCCAGCAGCCCCCCCGCAGGGGTGAACACTGAAGCTTTCTTT. Its protein product is CASSPPAGVNTEAFF.

The chain uses TRBV5-1 and TRBJ2-3; tentative D call: TRBD2 (6 bases). Germline CDR1 and CDR2: SGHRS and YFSETQ. The CDR3 contains 15 residues. V was trimmed by 4 bases and J by 4 bases, leaving 16 bases between them. CDR3 in amino acids: CASSMTGASSDTQYF. CDR3 coding DNA: TGCGCCAGCAGCATGACGGGAGCTAGTTCAGATACGCAGTATTTT.

The chain carries TRBV11-2 and TRBJ1-4, with D hard to call. V shed 2 bases and J shed 0 bases, with 4 bases lying between them. Looked up from germline, CDR1 is SGHAT and CDR2 is FQNNGV. The CDR3 covers 14 residues. The CDR3 spells CASSLQATNEKLFF. The CDR3 DNA sequence: TGTGCCAGCAGCTTACAGGCAACTAATGAAAAACTGTTTTTT.

The chain links TRBV27 to TRBJ1-2, with 7 bases matching TRBD1. CDR3 length: 13 residues. V shed 10 bases, J shed 5 bases, and the junction held 10 bases outside the gene matches. Germline V gene data show CDR1 as MNHEY and CDR2 as SMNVEV (reference sequence). The CDR3 bases are TGTGCCACCCAAGGAAGGGGACAGTATGGCTACACCTTC. Protein: CATQGRGQYGYTF.